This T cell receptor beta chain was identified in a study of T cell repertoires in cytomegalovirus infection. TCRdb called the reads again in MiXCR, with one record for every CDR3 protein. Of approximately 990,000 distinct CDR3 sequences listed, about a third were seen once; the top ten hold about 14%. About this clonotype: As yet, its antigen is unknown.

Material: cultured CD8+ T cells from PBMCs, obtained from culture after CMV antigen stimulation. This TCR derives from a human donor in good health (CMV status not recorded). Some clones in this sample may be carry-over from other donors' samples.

CDR3 DNA sequence: TGCAGCGCCCTGGGGGAGGGGGCCGGTGGCTACACCTTC. Translated: CSALGEGAGGYTF. The chain recombines TRBV29-1 with TRBJ1-2, with 7 bases that match TRBD1. The germline V gene encodes CDR1 SQVTM and CDR2 ANQGSEA. The CDR3 contains 13 residues. The junction had 12 bases not matched to a gene; V was cut back by 7 bases and J by 7 bases.